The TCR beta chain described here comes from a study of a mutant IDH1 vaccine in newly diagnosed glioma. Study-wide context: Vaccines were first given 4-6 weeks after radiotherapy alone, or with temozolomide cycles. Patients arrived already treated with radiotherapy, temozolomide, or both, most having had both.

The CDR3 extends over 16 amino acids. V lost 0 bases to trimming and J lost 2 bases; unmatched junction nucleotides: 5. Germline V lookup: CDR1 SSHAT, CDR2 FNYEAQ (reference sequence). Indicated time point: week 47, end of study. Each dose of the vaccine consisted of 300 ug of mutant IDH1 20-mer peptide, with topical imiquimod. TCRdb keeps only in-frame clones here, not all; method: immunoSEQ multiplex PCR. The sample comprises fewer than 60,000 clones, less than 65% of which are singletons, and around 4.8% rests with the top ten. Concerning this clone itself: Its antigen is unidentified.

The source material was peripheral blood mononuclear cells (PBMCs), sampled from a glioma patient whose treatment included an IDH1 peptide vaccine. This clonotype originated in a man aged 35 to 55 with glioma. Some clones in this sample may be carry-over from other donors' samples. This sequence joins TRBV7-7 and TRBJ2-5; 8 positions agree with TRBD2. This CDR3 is CASSLAMAGGQETQYF. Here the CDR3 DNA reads TGTGCCAGCAGCTTAGCGATGGCGGGGGGACAAGAGACCCAGTACTTC.